These T cell receptor beta chains were read from a single sample in a study of blood T cell repertoires in COVID-19. This table comes from immunoSEQ multiplex PCR, and its TCRdb copy is limited to in-frame clones, with some not included. The table records around 310,000 clones, around 90% of them present only once. The sequenced sample consisted of peripheral blood. These receptors all stem from a woman in her thirties or forties with COVID-19, enrolled during active disease. Each CDR3 is given with its conserved first and last residue. A D gene is named only where the DNA matches it firmly. Part of the rows lack a size; the others show once, few, many or a class for expanded clones.

D gene: .
V gene: TRBV5-1
clone size: .
J gene: TRBJ2-7
CDR3 DNA: TGCGCCAGCAGCTTGGAAGGGGAAGGGCAGTACTTC
CDR3 protein: CASSLEGEGQYF

D gene: .
V gene: TRBV7-2
clone size: once
J gene: TRBJ1-2
CDR3 DNA: TGTGCCAGCAGCTTTCAGGGGTCAGCGTCTAACTATGGCTACACCTTC
CDR3 protein: CASSFQGSASNYGYTF

D gene: TRBD1
V gene: TRBV6-4
clone size: .
J gene: TRBJ2-2
CDR3 DNA: TGTGCCAGCAGTGACTCGACAGGGGACACCGGGGAGCTGTTTTTT
CDR3 protein: CASSDSTGDTGELFF

D gene: .
V gene: TRBV7-2
clone size: once
J gene: TRBJ1-3
CDR3 DNA: TGTGCCAGCAGCTTAGCCACAGCATCGCCTCCCATATATTTT
CDR3 protein: CASSLATASPPIYF

D gene: .
V gene: TRBV29-1
clone size: .
J gene: TRBJ2-2
CDR3 DNA: TGCAGCGTCCGCAGGCTCGACAGCGCGAACACCGGGGAGCTGTTTTTT
CDR3 protein: CSVRRLDSANTGELFF

D gene: .
V gene: TRBV12-5
clone size: .
J gene: TRBJ2-2
CDR3 DNA: TGTGCTAGTGGTTTGGTACTAGGGAACACCGGGGAGCTGTTTTTT
CDR3 protein: CASGLVLGNTGELFF

D gene: .
V gene: TRBV6-2/TRBV6-3
clone size: .
J gene: TRBJ2-5
CDR3 DNA: TGTGCCAGCAGTTCCGGACGAGGGGAGACCCAGTACTTC
CDR3 protein: CASSSGRGETQYF

D gene: .
V gene: TRBV9
clone size: once
J gene: TRBJ1-1
CDR3 DNA: TGTGCCAGCAGCCCAGGACAGCAGAACACTGAAGCTTTCTTT
CDR3 protein: CASSPGQQNTEAFF

D gene: .
V gene: TRBV6-5
clone size: .
J gene: TRBJ1-1
CDR3 DNA: TGTGCCAGCAGTTATTTGCCCGGGAACACTGAAGCTTTCTTT
CDR3 protein: CASSYLPGNTEAFF

D gene: .
V gene: TRBV14
clone size: .
J gene: TRBJ2-7
CDR3 DNA: TGTGCCAGCAGCCCATTCGGGAGGGGGCTGGAGCAGTACTTC
CDR3 protein: CASSPFGRGLEQYF